Below are 8 T cell receptor beta chains sequenced from a single sample in a study of T cells in women clearing cervical HPV infection. The protocol was immunoSEQ multiplex PCR, while the TCRdb copy is restricted to in-frame clones and leaves out a portion. The sample has under 45,000 clones. Material for sequencing was blood buffy coat. These receptors were collected from a woman aged 18-69 years with a cervical HPV16 infection that either progressed to CIN3+ or cleared (not recorded which).

CDR3 DNA (partial): TGTGCCATCAGTGGAGGCCCGGGGGGC. This encodes CAISGGPGG. The full CDR3 protein reads CAISGGPGGYTF. The chain combines TRBV10-3 with TRBJ1-2; D gene uncertain. The read stops 3 residues short of the end of the CDR3; the missing end is completed from the germline J gene. Looked up from germline, CDR1 is ENHRY and CDR2 is SYGVKD. The CDR3 consists of 12 residues.

The DNA read from the CDR3 is TGTGCCTGGACGGACTCGACCAATGAG. Its protein is CAWTDSTNE. The whole CDR3 sequence reads CAWTDSTNEQFF. This chain connects TRBV30 to TRBJ2-1; D is perhaps TRBD2 (5 bases). The missing CDR3 end, 3 residues past where the read stops, is filled in from the germline J gene. The germline V gene encodes CDR1 GTSNPN and CDR2 SVGIG (reference sequence). The CDR3 extends over 12 amino acids. The ends were cut back, 4 bases at V and 6 bases at J, with 10 bases in the middle.

As to this clone: The read is 3 residues too short to cover the CDR3 end, so that end is filled in from the germline J gene. The genes are TRBV28 and TRBJ1-2, with a possible D match to TRBD1 (5 bases). The CDR3 is made up of 11 amino acids. In germline, CDR1 is MDHEN, CDR2 SYDVKM. CDR3: CASSGPMGYTF. CDR3 DNA, as far as it was read: TGTGCGAGCTCAGGGCCAATGGGC.

Details on this clone: The read halts 3 residues ahead of the CDR3 end, with the missing end drawn from the germline J gene. The rearrangement links TRBV2 to TRBJ2-7, with D possibly TRBD2 on 5 matching bases. Per the germline V gene, CDR1 is SNHLY and CDR2 is FYNNEI. CDR3 length: 15 residues. Trimming removed 5 bases at V and 2 bases at J, with 16 bases between. Here the CDR3 reads CASSRLASPAYEQYF. CDR3 bases read: TGTGCCAGCAGTCGTTTGGCTAGCCCCGCCTACGAG.

Details on this clone: The CDR3 end is not reached by the read, which stops 3 residues before it; the germline J gene fills it in. The chain combines TRBV30 with TRBJ2-1; 8 bases agree with TRBD2. V shed 3 bases and J 9 bases; nucleotides not matched to a gene: 16. This CDR3 region has 16 residues. Germline V gene lookup returns CDR1 GTSNPN and CDR2 SVGIG (reference sequence). Incomplete CDR3 DNA: TGTGCCTGGAGACCACCGGGACTAGTGGCTGGGGGTGAG. This gives the protein CAWRPPGLVAGGE. Given in full, the CDR3 is CAWRPPGLVAGGEQFF.

As for this clone: The observed sequence ends 3 residues before the CDR3 terminus, with the missing tail filled in from the germline J gene. This chain connects TRBV7-2 to TRBJ2-3, with D hard to call. Germline CDR1 reads SGHTA; CDR2 reads FQGNSA. CDR3 length: 15 residues. CDR3: CASSSSPASQETQYF. The sequenced part of the CDR3 DNA is TGTGCCAGCAGCTCTTCCCCGGCTAGTCAAGAGACG. Using reference TRBV7-2 and TRBJ2-3 for the parts outside the CDR3, the full variable domain is GAGVSQSPSNKVTEKGKDVELRCDPISGHTALYWYRQSLGQGLEFLIYFQGNSAPDKSGLPSDRFSAERTGGSVSTLTIQRTQQEDSAVYLCASSSSPASQETQYFGPGTRLTVL.

For this clone: The missing CDR3 end, 3 residues past where the read stops, is filled in from the germline J gene. The chain employs TRBV12-5 and TRBJ2-1; D might be TRBD1 (8 bases). The CDR3 covers 16 residues. V gave up 1 base and J gave up 4 bases, with 14 bases separating them. CDR1 is LGHNT and CDR2 is FRNRAP in the germline V gene. This CDR3 reads CASGLDRGRVYNEQFF. CDR3 DNA, as far as it was read: TGTGCTAGTGGTTTGGACAGGGGGAGGGTTTACAATGAG.

The CDR3 protein is CASSLARSDTQYF. CDR3 bases read: TGTGCCAGCAGTTTAGCGCGGTCAGATACG. The chain is built from TRBV12-3 or TRBV12-4 and TRBJ2-3; D is uncertain. The read ends 3 residues early relative to the CDR3; the germline J gene fills the gap. The CDR3 totals 13 residues. V shed 0 bases and J shed 4 bases, with 5 bases lying between them.